A single T cell receptor (beta chain) is shown here with its context. The data derive from a study of T cell responses to AZD1222 COVID-19 vaccine. The CDR3 extends over 17 amino acids. V lost 5 bases and J lost 3; bases outside the gene matches: 14. In germline, CDR1 is SNHLY, CDR2 FYNNEI. Profiled with immunoSEQ multiplex PCR; TCRdb holds only in-frame clones, not every one. The sample includes approximately 150,000 clones, under 95% seen only once; the top ten take around 0.99%. Here the sequenced sample was peripheral blood, taken 28 days after the second AZD1222 dose. This clonotype originated in an adult who received the AZD1222 COVID-19 vaccine. The chain carries TRBV2 and TRBJ1-1; 8 bases are shared with TRBD1. The CDR3, as DNA: TGTGCCAGCAGTCCACAACCGGACAGGGCGGAGTACACTGAAGCTTTCTTT. It translates to CASSPQPDRAEYTEAFF.